This TCR beta chain came from a study of blood T cell repertoires in COVID-19. Study background: Both acute and convalescent COVID-19 samples were obtained from the United States, Italy and Spain. T cells, B-cell-depleted T cells, or PBMCs provided the cDNA or gDNA that served as material.

This CDR3 is built from 14 residues. Trimming at V came to 4 bases and at J to 2 bases, leaving 5 bases not matched to a gene. Germline CDR1 reads SNHLY; CDR2 reads FYNNEI. Sequenced by immunoSEQ multiplex PCR; TCRdb stores in-frame clones only, minus some. This table holds approximately 170,000 clones, about 85% found once. Material for sequencing was peripheral blood. The sequence came from a man aged 55-75 years who had recovered from COVID-19. The V and J genes are TRBV2 and TRBJ2-7; TRBD1 matches 7 bases. CDR3 DNA: TGTGCCAGCAGTGGACAGGGTACTACCTACGAGCAGTACTTC. It yields the protein CASSGQGTTYEQYF. The full variable domain, with the rest looked up from reference TRBV2 and TRBJ2-7, is EPEVTQTPSHQVTQMGQEVILRCVPISNHLYFYWYRQILGQKVEFLVSFYNNEISEKSEIFDDQFSVERPDGSNFTLKIRSTKLEDSAMYFCASSGQGTTYEQYFGPGTRLTVT.